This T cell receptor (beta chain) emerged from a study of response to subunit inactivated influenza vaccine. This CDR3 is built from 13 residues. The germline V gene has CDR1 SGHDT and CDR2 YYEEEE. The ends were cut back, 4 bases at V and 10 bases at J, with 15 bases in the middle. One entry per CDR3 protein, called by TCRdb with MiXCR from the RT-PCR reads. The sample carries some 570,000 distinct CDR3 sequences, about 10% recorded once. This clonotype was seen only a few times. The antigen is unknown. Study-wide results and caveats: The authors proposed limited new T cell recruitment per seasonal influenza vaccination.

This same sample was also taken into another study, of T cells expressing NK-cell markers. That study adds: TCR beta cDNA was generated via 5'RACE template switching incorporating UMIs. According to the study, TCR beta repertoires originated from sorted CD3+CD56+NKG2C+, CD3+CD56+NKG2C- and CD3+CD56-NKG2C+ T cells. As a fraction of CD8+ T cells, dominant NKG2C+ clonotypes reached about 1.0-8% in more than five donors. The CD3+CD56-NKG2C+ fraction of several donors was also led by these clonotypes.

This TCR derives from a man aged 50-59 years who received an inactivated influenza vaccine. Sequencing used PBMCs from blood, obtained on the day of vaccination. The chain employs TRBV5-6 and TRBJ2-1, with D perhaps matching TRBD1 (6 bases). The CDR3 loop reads CASSRAGTPEQFF. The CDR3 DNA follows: TGTGCCAGCAGCCGGGCCGGGACACCCGAGCAGTTCTTC.